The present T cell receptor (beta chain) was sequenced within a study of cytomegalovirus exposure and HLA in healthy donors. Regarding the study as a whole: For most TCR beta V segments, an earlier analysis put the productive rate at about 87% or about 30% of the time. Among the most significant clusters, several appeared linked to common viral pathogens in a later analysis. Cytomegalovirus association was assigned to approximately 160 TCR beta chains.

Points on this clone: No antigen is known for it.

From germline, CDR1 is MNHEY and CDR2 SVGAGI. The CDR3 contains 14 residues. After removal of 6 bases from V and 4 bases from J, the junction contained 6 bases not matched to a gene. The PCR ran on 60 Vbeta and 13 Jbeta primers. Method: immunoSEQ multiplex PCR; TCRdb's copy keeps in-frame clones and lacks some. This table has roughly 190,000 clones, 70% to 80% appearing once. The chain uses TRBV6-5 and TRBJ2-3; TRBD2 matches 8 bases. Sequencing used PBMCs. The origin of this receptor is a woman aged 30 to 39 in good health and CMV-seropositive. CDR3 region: CASRERERADTQYF. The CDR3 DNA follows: TGTGCCAGCAGAGAGCGGGAGAGGGCAGATACGCAGTATTTT.